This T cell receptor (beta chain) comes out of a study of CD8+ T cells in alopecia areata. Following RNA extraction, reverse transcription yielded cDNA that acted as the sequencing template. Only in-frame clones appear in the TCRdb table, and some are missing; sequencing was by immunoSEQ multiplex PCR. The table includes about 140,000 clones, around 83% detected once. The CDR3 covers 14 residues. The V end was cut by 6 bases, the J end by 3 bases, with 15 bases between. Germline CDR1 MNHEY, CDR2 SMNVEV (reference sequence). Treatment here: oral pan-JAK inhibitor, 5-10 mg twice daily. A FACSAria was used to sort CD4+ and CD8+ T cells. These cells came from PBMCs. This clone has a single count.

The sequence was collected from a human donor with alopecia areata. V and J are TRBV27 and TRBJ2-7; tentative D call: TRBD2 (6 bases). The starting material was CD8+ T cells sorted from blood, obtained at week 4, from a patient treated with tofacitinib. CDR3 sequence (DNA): TGTGCCAGCAGCAATGGGGGGTCATTCTACGAGCAGTACTTC. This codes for CASSNGGSFYEQYF.